The entry below gives a single T cell receptor beta chain sequence along with its context. The assay was immunoSEQ multiplex PCR, and TCRdb's table has in-frame clones only and misses some. The table shows fewer than 250,000 clones, with approximately 83% occurring only once. The ends were cut back, 6 bases at V and 1 base at J, with 9 bases in the middle. This CDR3 has 13 amino acids. Germline V gene lookup returns CDR1 LNHDA and CDR2 SQIVND (reference sequence). This sample was taken from a study of blood T cell repertoires in COVID-19. This clonotype was sampled from a woman aged 50 to 65 who had been exposed to COVID-19. The chain is built from TRBV19 and TRBJ1-2; no clear D. The sample consisted of PBMCs or T cells enriched from blood (not recorded which). The CDR3 DNA sequence: TGTGCCAGTAGCGAAGCTCTTAACTATGGCTACACCTTC. As protein: CASSEALNYGYTF.